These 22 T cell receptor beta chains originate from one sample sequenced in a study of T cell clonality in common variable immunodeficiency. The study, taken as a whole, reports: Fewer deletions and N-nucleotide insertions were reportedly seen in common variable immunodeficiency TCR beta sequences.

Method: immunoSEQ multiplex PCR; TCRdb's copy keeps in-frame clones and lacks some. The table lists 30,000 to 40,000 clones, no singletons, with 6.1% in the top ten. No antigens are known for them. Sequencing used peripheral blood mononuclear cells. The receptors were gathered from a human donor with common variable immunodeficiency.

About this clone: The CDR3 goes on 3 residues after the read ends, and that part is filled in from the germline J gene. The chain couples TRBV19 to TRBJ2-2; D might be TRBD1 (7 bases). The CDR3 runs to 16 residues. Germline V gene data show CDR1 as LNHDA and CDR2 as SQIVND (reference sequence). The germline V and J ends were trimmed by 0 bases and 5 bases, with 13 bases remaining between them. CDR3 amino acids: CASSIDLTGRTGELFF. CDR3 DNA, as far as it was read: TGTGCCAGTAGTATAGATTTGACAGGGAGGACCGGGGAG. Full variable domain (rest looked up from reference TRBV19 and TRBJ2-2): DGGITQSPKYLFRKEGQNVTLSCEQNLNHDAMYWYRQDPGQGLRLIYYSQIVNDFQKGDIAEGYSVSREKKESFPLTVTSAQKNPTAFYLCASSIDLTGRTGELFFGEGSRLTVL.

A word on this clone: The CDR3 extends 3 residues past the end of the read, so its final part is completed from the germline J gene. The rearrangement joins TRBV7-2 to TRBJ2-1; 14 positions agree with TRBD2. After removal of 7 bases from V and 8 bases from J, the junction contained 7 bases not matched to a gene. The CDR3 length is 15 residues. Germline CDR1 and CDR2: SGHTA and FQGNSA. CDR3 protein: CASTRLAGGAYEQFF. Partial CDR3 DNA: TGTGCCAGCACCCGACTAGCGGGGGGGGCCTATGAG.

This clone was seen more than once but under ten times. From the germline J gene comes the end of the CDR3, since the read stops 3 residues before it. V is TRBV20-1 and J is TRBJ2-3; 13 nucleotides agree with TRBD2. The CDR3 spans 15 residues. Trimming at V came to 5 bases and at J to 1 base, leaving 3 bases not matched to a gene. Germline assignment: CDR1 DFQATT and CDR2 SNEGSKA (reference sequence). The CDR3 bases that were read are TGCAGTGCTGCTACTAGCGGGAGGGGCACAGATACG. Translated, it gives CSAATSGRGTDT. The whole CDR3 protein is CSAATSGRGTDTQYF.

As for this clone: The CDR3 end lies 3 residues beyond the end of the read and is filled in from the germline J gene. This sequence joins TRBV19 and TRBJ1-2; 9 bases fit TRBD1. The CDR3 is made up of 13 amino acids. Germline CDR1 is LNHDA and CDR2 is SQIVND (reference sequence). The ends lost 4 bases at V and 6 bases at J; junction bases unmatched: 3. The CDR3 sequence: CASSTQGAHGYTF. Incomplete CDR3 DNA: TGTGCCAGTAGTACACAGGGGGCCCATGGC.

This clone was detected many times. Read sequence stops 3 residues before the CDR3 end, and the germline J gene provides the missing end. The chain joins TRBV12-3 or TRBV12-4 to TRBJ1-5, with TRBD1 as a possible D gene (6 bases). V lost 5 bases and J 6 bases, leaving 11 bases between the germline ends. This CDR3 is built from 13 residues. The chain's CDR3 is CASSTGFRQPQHF. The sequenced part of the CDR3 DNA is TGTGCCAGCAGTACAGGGTTTCGTCAGCCC.

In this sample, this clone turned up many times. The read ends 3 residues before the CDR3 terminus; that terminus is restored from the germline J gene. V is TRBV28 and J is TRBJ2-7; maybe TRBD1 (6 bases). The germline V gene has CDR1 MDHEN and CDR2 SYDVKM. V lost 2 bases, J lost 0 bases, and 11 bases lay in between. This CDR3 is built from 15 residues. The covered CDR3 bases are TGTGCCAGCAGTTTAGGGGGCAAGAGCTCCTACGAG. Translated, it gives CASSLGGKSSYE. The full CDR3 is CASSLGGKSSYEQYF.

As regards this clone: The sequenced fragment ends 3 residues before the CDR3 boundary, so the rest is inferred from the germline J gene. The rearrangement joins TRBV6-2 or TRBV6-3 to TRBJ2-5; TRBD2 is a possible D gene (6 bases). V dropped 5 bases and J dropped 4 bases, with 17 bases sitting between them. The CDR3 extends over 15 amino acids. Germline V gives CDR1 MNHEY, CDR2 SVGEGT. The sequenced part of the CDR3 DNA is TGTGCCAGCAGTAACTGGGGGGTTTTTGGAGAGACC. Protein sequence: CASSNWGVFGET. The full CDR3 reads CASSNWGVFGETQYF.

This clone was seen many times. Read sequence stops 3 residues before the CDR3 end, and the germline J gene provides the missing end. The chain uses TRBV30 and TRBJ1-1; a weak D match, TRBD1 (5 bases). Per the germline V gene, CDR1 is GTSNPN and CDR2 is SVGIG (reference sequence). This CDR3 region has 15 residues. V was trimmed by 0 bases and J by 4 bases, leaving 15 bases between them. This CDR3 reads CAWSVLRQGGTEAFF. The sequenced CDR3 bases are TGTGCCTGGAGTGTACTTCGGCAGGGAGGCACTGAA.

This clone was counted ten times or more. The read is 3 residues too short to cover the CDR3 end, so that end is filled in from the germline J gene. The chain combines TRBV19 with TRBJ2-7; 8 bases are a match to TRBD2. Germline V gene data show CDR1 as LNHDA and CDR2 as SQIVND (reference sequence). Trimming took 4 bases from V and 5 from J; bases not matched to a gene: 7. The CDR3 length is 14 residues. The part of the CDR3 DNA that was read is TGTGCCAGTAGTACCCGACTAGCGCGGGACGAG. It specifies CASSTRLARDE. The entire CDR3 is CASSTRLARDEQYF.

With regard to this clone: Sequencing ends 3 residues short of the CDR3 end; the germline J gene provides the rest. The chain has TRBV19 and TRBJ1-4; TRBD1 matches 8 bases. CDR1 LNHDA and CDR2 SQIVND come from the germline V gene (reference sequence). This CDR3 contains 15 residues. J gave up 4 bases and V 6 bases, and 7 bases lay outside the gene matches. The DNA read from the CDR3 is TGTGCCAGTAGACGGCAGGGGGCATTTAATGAAAAA. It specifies CASRRQGAFNEK. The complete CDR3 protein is CASRRQGAFNEKLFF. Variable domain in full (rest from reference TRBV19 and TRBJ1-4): DGGITQSPKYLFRKEGQNVTLSCEQNLNHDAMYWYRQDPGQGLRLIYYSQIVNDFQKGDIAEGYSVSREKKESFPLTVTSAQKNPTAFYLCASRRQGAFNEKLFFGSGTQLSVL.

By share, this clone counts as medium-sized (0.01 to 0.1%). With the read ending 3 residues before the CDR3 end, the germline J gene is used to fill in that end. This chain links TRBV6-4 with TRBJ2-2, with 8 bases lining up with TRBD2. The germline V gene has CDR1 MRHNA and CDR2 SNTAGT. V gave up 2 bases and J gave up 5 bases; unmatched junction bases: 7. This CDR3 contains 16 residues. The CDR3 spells CASSDLPGLVTGELFF. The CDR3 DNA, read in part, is TGTGCCAGCAGTGACCTCCCGGGACTAGTAACCGGGGAG.

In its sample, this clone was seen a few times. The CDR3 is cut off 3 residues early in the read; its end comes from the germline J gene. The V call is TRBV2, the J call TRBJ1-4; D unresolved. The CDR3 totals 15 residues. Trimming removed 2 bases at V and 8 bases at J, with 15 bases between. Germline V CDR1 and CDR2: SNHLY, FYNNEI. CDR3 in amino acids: CASSERPGNWEKLFF. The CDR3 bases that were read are TGTGCCAGCAGTGAAAGGCCGGGTAACTGGGAAAAA. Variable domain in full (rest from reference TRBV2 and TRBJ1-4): EPEVTQTPSHQVTQMGQEVILRCVPISNHLYFYWYRQILGQKVEFLVSFYNNEISEKSEIFDDQFSVERPDGSNFTLKIRSTKLEDSAMYFCASSERPGNWEKLFFGSGTQLSVL.

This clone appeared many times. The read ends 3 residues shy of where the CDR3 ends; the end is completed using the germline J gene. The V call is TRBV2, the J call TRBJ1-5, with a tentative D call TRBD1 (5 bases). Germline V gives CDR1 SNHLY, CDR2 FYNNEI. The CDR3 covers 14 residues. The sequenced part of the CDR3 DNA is TGTGCCAGCAGTGAAGCGCTTGTGGGGGGTCCC. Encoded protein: CASSEALVGGP. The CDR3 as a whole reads CASSEALVGGPQHF.

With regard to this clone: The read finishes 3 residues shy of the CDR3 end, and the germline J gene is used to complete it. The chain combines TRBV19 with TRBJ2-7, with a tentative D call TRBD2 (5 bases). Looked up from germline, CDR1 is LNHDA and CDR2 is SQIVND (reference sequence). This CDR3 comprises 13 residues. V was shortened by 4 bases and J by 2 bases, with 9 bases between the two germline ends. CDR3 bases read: TGTGCCAGTAGTAGGGCAGCGGCCTACGAG. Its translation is CASSRAAAYE. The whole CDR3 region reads CASSRAAAYEQYF.

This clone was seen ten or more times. The CDR3 protein is CASSEAETPTGTDTQYF. The CDR3 DNA, read in part, is TGTGCCAGCAGTGAAGCGGAGACACCAACGGGCACAGATACG. The rearrangement uses TRBV2 and TRBJ2-3; D unclear. The read halts 3 residues ahead of the CDR3 end, with the missing end drawn from the germline J gene. Germline V gene sequence: CDR1 SNHLY, CDR2 FYNNEI. The CDR3 runs 17 residues. V lost 0 bases and J 1 base, leaving 14 bases between the germline ends.

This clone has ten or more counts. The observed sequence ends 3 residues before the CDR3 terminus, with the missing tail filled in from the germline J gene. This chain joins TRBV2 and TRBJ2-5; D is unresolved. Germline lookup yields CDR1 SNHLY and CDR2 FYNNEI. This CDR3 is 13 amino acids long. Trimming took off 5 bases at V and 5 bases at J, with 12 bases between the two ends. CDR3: CASSRLVGETQYF. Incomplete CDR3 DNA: TGTGCCAGCAGTAGGCTAGTTGGGGAGACC.

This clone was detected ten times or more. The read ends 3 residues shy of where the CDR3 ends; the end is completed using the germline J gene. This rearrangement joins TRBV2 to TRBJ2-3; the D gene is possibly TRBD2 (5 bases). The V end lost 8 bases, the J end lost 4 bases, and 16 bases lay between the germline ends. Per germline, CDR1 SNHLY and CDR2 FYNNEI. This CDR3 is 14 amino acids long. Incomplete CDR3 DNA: TGTGCCAGCTCCACCCTTGGACTCGCAGATACG. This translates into CASSTLGLADT. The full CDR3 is CASSTLGLADTQYF.

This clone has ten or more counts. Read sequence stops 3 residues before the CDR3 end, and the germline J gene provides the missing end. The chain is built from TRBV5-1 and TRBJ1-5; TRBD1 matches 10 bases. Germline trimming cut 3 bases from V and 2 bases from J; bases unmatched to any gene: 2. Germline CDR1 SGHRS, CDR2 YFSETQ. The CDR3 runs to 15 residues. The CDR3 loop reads CASSSGQGGNQPQHF. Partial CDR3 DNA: TGCGCCAGCAGCTCAGGACAGGGGGGCAATCAGCCC.

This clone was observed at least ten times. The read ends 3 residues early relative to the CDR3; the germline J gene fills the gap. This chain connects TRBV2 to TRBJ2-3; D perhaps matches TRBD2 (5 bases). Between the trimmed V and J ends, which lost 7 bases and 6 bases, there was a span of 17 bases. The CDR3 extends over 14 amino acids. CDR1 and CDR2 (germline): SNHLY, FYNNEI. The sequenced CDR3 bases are TGTGCCAGCATGGTTCCTATTCGAGGGGATACG. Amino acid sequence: CASMVPIRGDT. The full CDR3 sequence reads CASMVPIRGDTQYF.

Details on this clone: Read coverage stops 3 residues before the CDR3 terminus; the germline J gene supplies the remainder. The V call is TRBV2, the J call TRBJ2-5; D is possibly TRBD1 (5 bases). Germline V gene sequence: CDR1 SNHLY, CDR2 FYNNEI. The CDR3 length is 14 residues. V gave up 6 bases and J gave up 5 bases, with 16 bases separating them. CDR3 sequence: CASSPDNQGETQYF. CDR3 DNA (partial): TGTGCCAGCAGCCCGGACAACCAGGGTGAGACC.

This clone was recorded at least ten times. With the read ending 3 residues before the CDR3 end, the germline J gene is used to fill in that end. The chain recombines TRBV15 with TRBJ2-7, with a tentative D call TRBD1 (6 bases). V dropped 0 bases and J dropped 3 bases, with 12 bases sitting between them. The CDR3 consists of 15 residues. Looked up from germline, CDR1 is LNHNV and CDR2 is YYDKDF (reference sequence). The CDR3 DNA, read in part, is TGTGCCACCAGCAGAGATTCGACAGGTCTCTACGAG. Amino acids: CATSRDSTGLYE. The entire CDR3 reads CATSRDSTGLYEQYF.

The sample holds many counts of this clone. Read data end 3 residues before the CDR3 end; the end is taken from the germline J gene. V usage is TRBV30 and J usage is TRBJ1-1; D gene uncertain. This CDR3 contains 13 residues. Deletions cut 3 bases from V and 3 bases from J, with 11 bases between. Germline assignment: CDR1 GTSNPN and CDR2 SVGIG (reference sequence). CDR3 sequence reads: CAWSVAEYTEAFF. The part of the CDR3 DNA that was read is TGTGCCTGGAGCGTAGCGGAGTACACTGAA.